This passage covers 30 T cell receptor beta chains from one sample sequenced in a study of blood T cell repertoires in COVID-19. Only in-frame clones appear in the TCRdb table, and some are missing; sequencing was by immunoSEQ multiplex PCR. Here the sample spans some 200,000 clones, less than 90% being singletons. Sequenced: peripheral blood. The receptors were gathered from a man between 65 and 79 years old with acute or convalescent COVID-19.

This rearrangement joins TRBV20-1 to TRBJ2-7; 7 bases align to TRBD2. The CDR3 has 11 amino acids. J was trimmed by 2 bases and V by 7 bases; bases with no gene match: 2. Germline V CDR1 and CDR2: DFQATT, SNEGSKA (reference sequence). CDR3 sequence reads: CSGEGPYEQYF. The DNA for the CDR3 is TGCAGTGGGGAGGGGCCCTACGAGCAGTACTTC.

For the CDR3, the DNA is TGTGCCAGGACCCTACGCGGGACAGGGAACTACGAGCAGTACTTC. It specifies CARTLRGTGNYEQYF. The chain carries TRBV19 and TRBJ2-7; TRBD1 aligns across 9 bases. CDR1 and CDR2 (germline): LNHDA, SQIVND (reference sequence). The junction had 12 bases not matched to a gene; V was cut back by 9 bases and J by 3 bases. This CDR3 comprises 15 residues.

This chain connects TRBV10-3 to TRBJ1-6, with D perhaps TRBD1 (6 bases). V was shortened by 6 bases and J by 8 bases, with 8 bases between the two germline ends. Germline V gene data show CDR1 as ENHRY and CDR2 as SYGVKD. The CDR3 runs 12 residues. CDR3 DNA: TGTGCCATCAGGGCAGGGGATTCACCCCTCCACTTT. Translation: CAIRAGDSPLHF.

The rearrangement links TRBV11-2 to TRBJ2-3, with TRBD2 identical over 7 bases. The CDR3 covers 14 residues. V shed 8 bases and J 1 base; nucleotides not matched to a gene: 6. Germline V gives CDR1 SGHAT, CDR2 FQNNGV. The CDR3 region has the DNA TGTGCCAGCTCCCTCCGGGGGGGCACAGATACGCAGTATTTT. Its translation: CASSLRGGTDTQYF. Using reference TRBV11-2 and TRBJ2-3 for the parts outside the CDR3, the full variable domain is EAGVAQSPRYKIIEKRQSVAFWCNPISGHATLYWYQQILGQGPKLLIQFQNNGVVDDSQLPKDRFSAERLKGVDSTLKIQPAKLEDSAVYLCASSLRGGTDTQYFGPGTRLTVL.

CDR3 nucleotide sequence: TGTGCCAGCAGCCGTAACACAGGGGGGGAGACCCAGTACTTC. This sequence encodes CASSRNTGGETQYF. This rearrangement joins TRBV3-1 (or the pseudogene TRBV3-2) to TRBJ2-5; 8 positions match TRBD1. This CDR3 spans 14 amino acids. In germline, CDR1 is LGHDT, CDR2 YNNKEL (reference sequence). Trimming took 4 bases from V and 5 from J; bases not matched to a gene: 6.

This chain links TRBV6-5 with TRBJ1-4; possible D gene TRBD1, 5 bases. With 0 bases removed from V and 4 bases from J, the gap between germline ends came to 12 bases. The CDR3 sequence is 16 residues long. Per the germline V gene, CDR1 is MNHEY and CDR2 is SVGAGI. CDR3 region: CASSYSPAGLNEKLFF. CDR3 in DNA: TGTGCCAGCAGTTACTCTCCGGCAGGGCTTAATGAAAAACTGTTTTTT.

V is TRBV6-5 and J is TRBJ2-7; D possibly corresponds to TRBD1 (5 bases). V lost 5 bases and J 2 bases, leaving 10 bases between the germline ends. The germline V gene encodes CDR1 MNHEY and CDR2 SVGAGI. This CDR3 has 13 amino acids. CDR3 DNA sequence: TGTGCCAGCAGTACCCCGGACACCTACGAGCAGTACTTC. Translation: CASSTPDTYEQYF.

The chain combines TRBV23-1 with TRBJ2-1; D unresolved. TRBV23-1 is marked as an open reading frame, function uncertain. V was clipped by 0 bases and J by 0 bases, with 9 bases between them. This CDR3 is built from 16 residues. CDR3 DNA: TGCGCCAGCAGTCAATCCCCCCTGAGCTCCTACAATGAGCAGTTCTTC. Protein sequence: CASSQSPLSSYNEQFF.

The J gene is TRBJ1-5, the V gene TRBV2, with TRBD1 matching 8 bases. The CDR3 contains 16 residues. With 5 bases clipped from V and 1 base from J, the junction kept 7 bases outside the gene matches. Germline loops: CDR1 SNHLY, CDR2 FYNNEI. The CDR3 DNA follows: TGTGCCAGCAGTCCGGACAGGGCCGGGAGCAATCAGCCCCAGCATTTT. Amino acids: CASSPDRAGSNQPQHF.

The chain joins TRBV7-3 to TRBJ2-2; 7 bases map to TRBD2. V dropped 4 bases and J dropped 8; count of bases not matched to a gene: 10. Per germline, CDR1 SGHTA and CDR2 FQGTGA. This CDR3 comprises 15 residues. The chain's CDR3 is CASSSTKAGRGELFF. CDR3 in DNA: TGTGCCAGCAGCTCAACTAAAGCGGGAAGGGGGGAGCTGTTTTTT.

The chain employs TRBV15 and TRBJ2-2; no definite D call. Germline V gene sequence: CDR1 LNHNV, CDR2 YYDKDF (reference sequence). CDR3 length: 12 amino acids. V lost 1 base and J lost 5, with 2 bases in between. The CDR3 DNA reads TGTGCCACCAGCAGAGCAACCGGGGAGCTGTTTTTT. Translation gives CATSRATGELFF.

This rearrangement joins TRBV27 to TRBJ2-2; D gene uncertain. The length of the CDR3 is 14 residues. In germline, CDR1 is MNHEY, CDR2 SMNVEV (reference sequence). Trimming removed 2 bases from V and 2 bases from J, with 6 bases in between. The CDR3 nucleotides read TGTGCCAGCAGTTTAAGCTACAACACCGGGGAGCTGTTTTTT. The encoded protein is CASSLSYNTGELFF.

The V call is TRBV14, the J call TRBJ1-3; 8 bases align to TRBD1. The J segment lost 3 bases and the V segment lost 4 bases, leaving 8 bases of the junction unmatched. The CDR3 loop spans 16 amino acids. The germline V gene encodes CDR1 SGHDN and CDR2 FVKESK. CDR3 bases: TGTGCCAGCAGCCGAGGACAGGGCCCATTTGGAAACACCATATATTTT. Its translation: CASSRGQGPFGNTIYF.

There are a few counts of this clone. This CDR3 reads CASSPTRLAERRGTDTQYF. The DNA for the CDR3 is TGTGCCAGCAGCCCCACTCGACTAGCGGAGCGGAGAGGCACAGATACGCAGTATTTT. The V gene is TRBV7-2, the J gene TRBJ2-3, with 9 bases matching TRBD2. The CDR3 sequence is 19 residues long. In germline, CDR1 is SGHTA, CDR2 FQGNSA. Trimming removed 5 bases from V and 1 base from J; junction bases left unmatched: 16.

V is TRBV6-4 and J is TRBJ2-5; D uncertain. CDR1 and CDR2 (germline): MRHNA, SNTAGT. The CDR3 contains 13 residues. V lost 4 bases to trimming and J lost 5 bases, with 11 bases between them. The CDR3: CASSANDGETQYF. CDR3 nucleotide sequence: TGTGCCAGCAGTGCGAACGACGGGGAGACCCAGTACTTC.

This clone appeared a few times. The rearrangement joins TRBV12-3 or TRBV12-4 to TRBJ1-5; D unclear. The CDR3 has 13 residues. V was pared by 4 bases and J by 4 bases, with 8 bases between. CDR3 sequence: CASSSAMNQPQHF. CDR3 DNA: TGTGCCAGCAGTTCCGCTATGAATCAGCCCCAGCATTTT.

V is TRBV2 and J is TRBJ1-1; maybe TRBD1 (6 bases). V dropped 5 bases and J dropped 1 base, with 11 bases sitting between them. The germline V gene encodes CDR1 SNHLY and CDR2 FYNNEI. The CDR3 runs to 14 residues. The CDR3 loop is CASSSQGQNTEAFF. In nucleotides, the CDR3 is TGTGCCAGCAGTTCACAGGGCCAGAACACTGAAGCTTTCTTT. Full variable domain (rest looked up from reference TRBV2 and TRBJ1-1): EPEVTQTPSHQVTQMGQEVILRCVPISNHLYFYWYRQILGQKVEFLVSFYNNEISEKSEIFDDQFSVERPDGSNFTLKIRSTKLEDSAMYFCASSSQGQNTEAFFGQGTRLTVV.

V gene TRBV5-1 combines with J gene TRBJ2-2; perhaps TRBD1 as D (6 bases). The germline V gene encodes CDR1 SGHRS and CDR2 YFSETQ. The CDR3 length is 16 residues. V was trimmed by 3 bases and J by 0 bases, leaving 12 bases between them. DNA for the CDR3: TGCGCCAGCAGCTCCGGACAGACTTCGAACACCGGGGAGCTGTTTTTT. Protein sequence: CASSSGQTSNTGELFF.

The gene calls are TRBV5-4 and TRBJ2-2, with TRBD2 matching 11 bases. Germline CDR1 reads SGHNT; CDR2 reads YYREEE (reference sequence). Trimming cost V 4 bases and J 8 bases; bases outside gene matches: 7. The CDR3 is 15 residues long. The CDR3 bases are TGTGCCAGCAGCCGTACTAGCGGGAGCGAAGGGGAGCTGTTTTTT. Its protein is CASSRTSGSEGELFF.

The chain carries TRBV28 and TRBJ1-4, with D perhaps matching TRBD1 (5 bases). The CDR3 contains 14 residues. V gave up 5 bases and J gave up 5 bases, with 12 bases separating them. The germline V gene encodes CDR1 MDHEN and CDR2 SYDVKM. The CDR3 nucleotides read TGTGCCAGCAGTGAGACAGTTTTGAATGAAAAACTGTTTTTT. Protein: CASSETVLNEKLFF.

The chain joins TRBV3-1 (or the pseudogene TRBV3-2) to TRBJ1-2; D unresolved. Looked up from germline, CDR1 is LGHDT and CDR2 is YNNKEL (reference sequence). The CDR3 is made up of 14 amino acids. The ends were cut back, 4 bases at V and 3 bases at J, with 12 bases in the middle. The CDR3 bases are TGTGCCAGCAGCCCGGGCCCCGGGGACTATGGCTACACCTTC. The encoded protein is CASSPGPGDYGYTF.

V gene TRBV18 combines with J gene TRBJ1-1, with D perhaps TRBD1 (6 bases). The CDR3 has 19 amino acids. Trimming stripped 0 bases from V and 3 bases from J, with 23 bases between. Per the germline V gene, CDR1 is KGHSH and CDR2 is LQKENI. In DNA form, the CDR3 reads TGTGCCAGCTCACCACCTTCCCGCCGGTGGTACAGGGCGGACACTGAAGCTTTCTTT. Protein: CASSPPSRRWYRADTEAFF.

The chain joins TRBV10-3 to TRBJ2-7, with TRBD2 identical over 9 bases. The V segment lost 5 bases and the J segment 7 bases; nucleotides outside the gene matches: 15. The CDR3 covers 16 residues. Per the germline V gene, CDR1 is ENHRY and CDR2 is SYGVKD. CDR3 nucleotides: TGTGCCATCAGTTACCCTACCGGGACTAGCTTTACTGAGCAGTACTTC. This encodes CAISYPTGTSFTEQYF.

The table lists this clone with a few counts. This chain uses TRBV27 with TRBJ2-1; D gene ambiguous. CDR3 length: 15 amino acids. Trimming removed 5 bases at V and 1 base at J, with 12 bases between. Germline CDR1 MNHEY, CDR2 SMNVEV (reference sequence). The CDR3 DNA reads TGTGCCAGCAGTAGCCGGGTCCAGTCCTACAATGAGCAGTTCTTC. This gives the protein CASSSRVQSYNEQFF.

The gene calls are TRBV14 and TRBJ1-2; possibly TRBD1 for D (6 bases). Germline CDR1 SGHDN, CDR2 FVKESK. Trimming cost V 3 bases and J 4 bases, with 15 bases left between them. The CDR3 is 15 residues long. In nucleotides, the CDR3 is TGTGCCAGCAGCCAGGATATCGGACAGCCCTATGGCTACACCTTC. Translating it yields CASSQDIGQPYGYTF.

The CDR3 spells CASSLGGSTYEQYF. DNA of the CDR3: TGTGCCAGCAGCTTAGGGGGCTCTACCTACGAGCAGTACTTC. The chain couples TRBV5-8 to TRBJ2-7; 7 bases fit TRBD1. This CDR3 spans 14 amino acids. Germline values: CDR1 SGHTS, CDR2 YDEGEE. The trim removed 2 bases at V and 2 bases at J, leaving 4 bases unmatched.

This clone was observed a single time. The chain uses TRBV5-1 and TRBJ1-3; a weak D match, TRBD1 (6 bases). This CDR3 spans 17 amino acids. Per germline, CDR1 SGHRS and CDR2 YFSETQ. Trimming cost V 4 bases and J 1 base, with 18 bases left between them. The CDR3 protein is CASSAPDSSRSGNTIYF. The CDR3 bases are TGCGCCAGCAGCGCCCCGGACAGTTCCAGATCTGGAAACACCATATATTTT.

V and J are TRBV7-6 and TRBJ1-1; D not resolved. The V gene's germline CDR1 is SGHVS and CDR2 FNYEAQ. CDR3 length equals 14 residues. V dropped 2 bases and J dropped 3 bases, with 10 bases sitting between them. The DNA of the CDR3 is TGTGCCAGCAGCTTACAAATTTCGGACACTGAAGCTTTCTTT. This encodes CASSLQISDTEAFF.

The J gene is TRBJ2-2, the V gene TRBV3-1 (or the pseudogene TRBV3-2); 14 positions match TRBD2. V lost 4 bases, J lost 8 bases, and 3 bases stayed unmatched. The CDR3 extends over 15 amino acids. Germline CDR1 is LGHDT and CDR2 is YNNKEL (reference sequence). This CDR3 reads CASSRTSGGHGELFF. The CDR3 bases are TGTGCCAGCAGCCGGACTAGCGGGGGGCATGGGGAGCTGTTTTTT.

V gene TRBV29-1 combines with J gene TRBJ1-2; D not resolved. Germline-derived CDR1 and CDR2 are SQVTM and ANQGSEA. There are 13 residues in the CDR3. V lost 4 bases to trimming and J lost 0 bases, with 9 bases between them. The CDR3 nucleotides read TGCAGCGTTGTCGTGGGAGCTAACTATGGCTACACCTTC. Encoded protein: CSVVVGANYGYTF.